This T cell receptor (beta chain) was recorded in a study of blood T cell repertoires in COVID-19. The wider study: Sites in the United States, Italy and Spain provided acute and convalescent COVID-19 samples.

Authors' methods: Amplified reference gene primers provided the basis for estimating nucleated cell counts. Some clones are missing from TCRdb's copy, which holds only in-frame ones; the method was immunoSEQ multiplex PCR. The DNA gave D and trimming, while V, J and clone size come from that table. In the table there are over 150,000 clones, 75% to 85% of which are singletons. Germline V gives CDR1 PRHDT, CDR2 FYEKMQ (reference sequence). After removal of 2 bases from V and 6 bases from J, the junction contained 4 bases not matched to a gene. The CDR3 contains 14 residues. The chain recombines TRBV13 with TRBJ2-7; 10 nucleotides line up with TRBD1. This receptor was obtained from a woman aged 55 to 70 who had recovered from COVID-19. Sequencing was performed on PBMCs or T cells enriched from blood (not recorded which). In nucleotides, the CDR3 is TGTGCCAGCAGCTTACTCGGGACAGGGGCCGAGCAGTACTTC. This translates into CASSLLGTGAEQYF.